A single sample is the source of the 29 T cell receptor beta chains below, sequenced in a study of T cells in Graves' hyperthyroidism and ophthalmopathy. TCR beta CDR3 regions were amplified from RNA transcripts. When the TCR CDR3 underwent first-round RT-PCR, the HTBI primer set was used. Using its own MiXCR run on the multiplex PCR reads, TCRdb lists one record per CDR3 protein. The table lists around 480,000 distinct CDR3 sequences, approximately 15% of them singletons. What was sequenced was blood. The source is a young woman with Graves' hyperthyroidism.

This clonotype was detected ten times or more. The rearrangement uses TRBV20-1 and TRBJ2-1; D is tentatively TRBD1 or TRBD2 (5 bases each). Trimming removed 6 bases from V and 3 bases from J, with 12 bases in between. Germline-derived CDR1 and CDR2 are DFQATT and SNEGSKA (reference sequence). The CDR3 is 13 residues long. CDR3 nucleotide sequence: TGCAGTGCGACCCGAGGGGACTACAATGAGCAGTTCTTC. As protein: CSATRGDYNEQFF.

This clonotype was observed a handful of times. The rearrangement uses TRBV6-2 or TRBV6-3 and TRBJ2-7, with TRBD2 matching over 7 bases. Trimming at V came to 0 bases and at J to 6 bases, leaving 11 bases not matched to a gene. Germline-derived CDR1 and CDR2 are MNHEY and SVGEGT. This CDR3 contains 16 residues. The CDR3 region has the DNA TGTGCCAGCAGTTACTCAAGGGGACTAAGGATGGGCGAGCAGTACGTC. Translating gives CASSYSRGLRMGEQYV.

The J gene is TRBJ1-5, the V gene TRBV19; a possible D gene is TRBD1 (6 bases). The germline gives CDR1 LNHDA, CDR2 SQIVND (reference sequence). The CDR3 is 15 amino acids. V was cut by 6 bases and J by 3 bases, with 15 bases left in between. This CDR3 is CASRAGTSNNQPQHF. The CDR3 bases are TGTGCCAGTAGGGCGGGGACAAGTAACAATCAGCCCCAGCATTTT.

This clonotype was counted only a few times. The chain is built from TRBV6-1 and TRBJ2-2, with D tentatively TRBD1 (6 bases). The CDR3 is 16 residues long. Trimming took 5 bases from V and 5 from J, leaving 18 bases between them. The germline V gene has CDR1 MNHNS and CDR2 SASEGT. In DNA, the CDR3 is TGTGCCAGCAGTCCTCATAGGGGGATGAGGACCGGGGAGCTGTTTTTT. This encodes CASSPHRGMRTGELFF.

CDR3 residues: CASRGTSGTYNEQFF. As DNA, the CDR3 is TGTGCCAGCAGAGGGACTAGCGGGACGTACAATGAGCAGTTCTTC. The V gene is TRBV6-2 or TRBV6-3, the J gene TRBJ2-1; TRBD2 matches at 13 bases. Trimming at V came to 6 bases and at J to 4 bases, leaving 3 bases not matched to a gene. CDR3 size: 15 residues. Germline V gives CDR1 MNHEY, CDR2 SVGEGT.

The chain combines TRBV19 with TRBJ2-7; a weak D match, TRBD2 (6 bases). Germline lookup yields CDR1 LNHDA and CDR2 SQIVND (reference sequence). The V end lost 7 bases, the J end lost 5 bases, and 15 bases lay between the germline ends. This CDR3 is 13 amino acids long. The CDR3 DNA is TGTGCCAGTACGGCGGGAAGTGTGAACGAGCAGTACTTC. It specifies CASTAGSVNEQYF.

This clonotype was counted ten times or more. The chain recombines TRBV10-3 with TRBJ2-7, with 12 bases aligning to TRBD2. Trimming at V came to 0 bases and at J to 7 bases, leaving 4 bases not matched to a gene. The CDR3 totals 15 residues. Germline V gene data show CDR1 as ENHRY and CDR2 as SYGVKD. The CDR3 coding sequence is TGTGCCATCAGTGAGTCGACTAGCGGGAGTGGAGAGCAGTACTTC. It codes for CAISESTSGSGEQYF.

This clonotype was seen only a few times. The chain uses TRBV20-1 and TRBJ2-3; 10 nucleotides match TRBD1. Germline-derived CDR1 and CDR2 are DFQATT and SNEGSKA (reference sequence). The trim removed 4 bases at V and 1 base at J, leaving 17 bases unmatched. There are 19 residues in the CDR3. The CDR3 loop is CSATNPGGAGTGGTDTQYF. DNA of the CDR3: TGCAGTGCTACAAATCCCGGTGGGGCCGGGACAGGGGGCACAGATACGCAGTATTTT.

This clonotype was recorded a few times. The genes are TRBV13 and TRBJ2-5; a possible D gene is TRBD2 (6 bases). The length of the CDR3 is 14 residues. The germline V gene encodes CDR1 PRHDT and CDR2 FYEKMQ (reference sequence). Trimming pared 8 bases from V and 7 bases from J, leaving 20 bases between. The DNA for the CDR3 is TGTGCCAGCGGGGAGGCGTGGGCCCAGGGGACCCAGTACTTC. The encoded protein is CASGEAWAQGTQYF.

V is TRBV19 and J is TRBJ2-1; TRBD2 agrees at 10 bases. Germline values: CDR1 LNHDA, CDR2 SQIVND (reference sequence). The junction had 7 bases not matched to a gene; V was cut back by 4 bases and J by 7 bases. The length of the CDR3 is 15 residues. In DNA, the CDR3 is TGTGCCAGTAGTACCCTAGCGGGAGTAGGAAATGAGCAGTTCTTC. It specifies CASSTLAGVGNEQFF.

The gene calls are TRBV27 and TRBJ2-1; D is uncertain. V shed 5 bases and J shed 12 bases, with 14 bases lying between them. Germline CDR1 MNHEY, CDR2 SMNVEV (reference sequence). This CDR3 comprises 12 residues. The CDR3 DNA reads TGTGCCAGCAGTCTCGGACGCTCGGGGCAGTTCTTC. This gives the protein CASSLGRSGQFF.

This clonotype appeared a few times. The rearrangement uses TRBV14 and TRBJ1-4; 7 nucleotides match TRBD1. The V gene end was trimmed by 3 bases and the J gene end by 2 bases; junction bases not matched to a gene: 12. The V gene's germline CDR1 is SGHDN and CDR2 FVKESK. The CDR3 totals 18 residues. In nucleotides, the CDR3 is TGTGCCAGCAGCCAGCGCACAGGGGCGGGCTCTACTAATGAAAAACTGTTTTTT. It codes for CASSQRTGAGSTNEKLFF.

At least ten counts were recorded for this clonotype. The chain has TRBV2 and TRBJ2-5; D call uncertain. Germline-derived CDR1 and CDR2 are SNHLY and FYNNEI. The V end was cut by 6 bases, the J end by 4 bases, with 9 bases between. The CDR3 contains 12 residues. CDR3 residues: CASRRPGETQYF. The CDR3 region has the DNA TGTGCCAGCAGGAGGCCGGGAGAGACCCAGTACTTC.

The genes are TRBV6-2 or TRBV6-3 and TRBJ1-1; D is perhaps TRBD1 (6 bases). V was trimmed by 6 bases and J by 3 bases, leaving 11 bases between them. CDR3 length: 13 amino acids. The V gene's germline CDR1 is MNHEY and CDR2 SVGEGT. Here the CDR3 reads CASRGQSYTEAFF. The CDR3 DNA reads TGTGCCAGCAGAGGACAGAGCTACACTGAAGCTTTCTTT.

The sample holds many counts of this clonotype. The chain joins TRBV24-1 to TRBJ2-1, with D tentatively TRBD2 (7 bases). V lost 4 bases and J lost 8, with 14 bases in between. The CDR3 totals 14 residues. Germline-derived CDR1 and CDR2 are KGHDR and SFDVKD. CDR3 protein: CATSDYREGDEQFF. The CDR3 region has the DNA TGTGCCACCAGTGACTACAGGGAGGGCGATGAGCAGTTCTTC.

This clonotype was detected only a few times. CDR3 region: CASSFGLGTDTQYF. The CDR3 DNA follows: TGTGCCAGCAGTTTCGGACTAGGCACAGATACGCAGTATTTT. This chain connects TRBV12-3 or TRBV12-4 to TRBJ2-3; TRBD2 agrees at 7 bases. J lost 1 base, V lost 3 bases, and 1 base had no gene match. The CDR3 is 14 amino acids.

In its sample, this clonotype was seen many times. This chain connects TRBV5-5 to TRBJ2-4; the D gene is possibly TRBD1 (7 bases). The CDR3 totals 15 residues. Trimming cost V 6 bases and J 8 bases, with 21 bases left between them. CDR1 and CDR2 (germline): SGHKS, YYEKEE (reference sequence). In DNA form, the CDR3 reads TGTGCCAGCATCCCCGGGCAGGGGGGCAGGGACATTCAGTACTTC. Residues: CASIPGQGGRDIQYF.

This clonotype was detected many times. V usage is TRBV7-3 and J usage is TRBJ2-1; 9 bases are shared with TRBD2. Germline CDR1 SGHTA, CDR2 FQGTGA. This CDR3 region has 17 residues. V shed 2 bases, J shed 5 bases, and the junction held 10 bases outside the gene matches. This CDR3 reads CASSLWGVAGGNNEQFF. As DNA, the CDR3 is TGTGCCAGCAGCTTATGGGGCGTGGCGGGAGGGAACAATGAGCAGTTCTTC.

This clonotype came up many times. This chain joins TRBV19 and TRBJ2-6; tentative D call: TRBD2 (6 bases). Germline CDR1 is LNHDA and CDR2 is SQIVND (reference sequence). The CDR3 sequence is 15 residues long. Trimming pared 7 bases from V and 2 bases from J, leaving 12 bases between. The CDR3 loop reads CASTPRGTGANVLTF. CDR3 nucleotides: TGTGCCAGTACCCCTCGGGGGACTGGGGCCAACGTCCTGACTTTC.

The chain couples TRBV4-1 to TRBJ2-2; no reliable D call. The CDR3 is 12 residues long. The germline V and J ends were trimmed by 1 base and 7 bases, with 4 bases remaining between them. From germline, CDR1 is MGHRA and CDR2 YSYEKL. Here the CDR3 reads CASSQVNGELFF. In DNA, the CDR3 is TGCGCCAGCAGCCAAGTGAACGGGGAGCTGTTTTTT.

In regard to this clonotype: A single base separates this from a much larger clone, so it may be a read error. This chain connects TRBV30 to TRBJ1-1, with 9 bases fitting TRBD1. CDR3 size: 15 residues. Per germline, CDR1 GTSNPN and CDR2 SVGIG (reference sequence). The CDR3 loop is CARSRFRTGATEAFF. The CDR3 DNA reads TGTGCCCGGAGTCGCTTCCGGACAGGGGCTACTGAAGCTTTCTTT.

This clonotype was recorded at least ten times. This chain uses TRBV3-1 with TRBJ1-3; D is uncertain. Germline V gene data show CDR1 as LGHDT and CDR2 as YNNKEL (reference sequence). There are 15 residues in the CDR3. V was cut by 3 bases and J by 0 bases, with 9 bases left in between. The CDR3 nucleotides read TGTGCCAGCAGCCAGGGCCGGAGCTCTGGAAACACCATATATTTT. Protein sequence: CASSQGRSSGNTIYF.

This clonotype was observed a single time. The V call is TRBV20-1, the J call TRBJ1-1; D is possibly TRBD1 (6 bases). CDR1 is DFQATT, CDR2 SNEGSKA, per germline (reference sequence). V was trimmed by 6 bases and J by 11 bases, leaving 16 bases between them. The CDR3 contains 11 residues. CDR3 nucleotide sequence: TGCAGTGCGAAAACAGGGTTGAAGGCTTTCTTT. Translation gives CSAKTGLKAFF.

This clonotype was seen repeatedly, ten times or more. Written as DNA, the CDR3 is TGTGCCAGCAGAGCTAGCCCCGGGACTAGCGGGACCCCAGATACGCAGTATTTT. It yields the protein CASRASPGTSGTPDTQYF. This chain links TRBV2 with TRBJ2-3, with TRBD2 identical over 13 bases. This CDR3 is built from 18 residues. Per germline, CDR1 SNHLY and CDR2 FYNNEI. V lost 6 bases to trimming and J lost 4 bases; unmatched junction nucleotides: 13.

This clonotype has at least ten counts. The gene calls are TRBV12-3 or TRBV12-4 and TRBJ1-1; tentative D call: TRBD1 (6 bases). Between the trimmed V and J ends, which lost 5 bases and 7 bases, there was a span of 14 bases. The CDR3 runs to 13 residues. The CDR3 sequence is CASSKTGSDEAFF. CDR3 DNA: TGTGCCAGCAGTAAGACAGGAAGTGATGAAGCTTTCTTT.

The V and J genes are TRBV6-4 and TRBJ2-3; 7 bases match TRBD2. The V segment lost 0 bases and the J segment 0 bases; nucleotides outside the gene matches: 3. The CDR3 consists of 16 residues. Germline CDR1 MRHNA, CDR2 SNTAGT. CDR3 sequence: CASSDSAGESTDTQYF. The CDR3 DNA sequence: TGTGCCAGCAGTGACTCGGCGGGAGAGAGCACAGATACGCAGTATTTT.

Ten or more counts support this clonotype. The chain has TRBV14 and TRBJ2-1; D is ambiguous. Germline lookup yields CDR1 SGHDN and CDR2 FVKESK. Trimming removed 1 base at V and 7 bases at J, with 20 bases between. The CDR3 consists of 17 residues. CDR3 in amino acids: CASSQGAKASGANEQFF. The CDR3 nucleotides read TGTGCCAGCAGCCAAGGGGCGAAGGCTTCGGGCGCAAATGAGCAGTTCTTC.

This clonotype has more than one count but fewer than ten. A junction boundary mismatches the germline segment, possibly from a read error. The V and J genes are TRBV11-3 and TRBJ2-1; 7 bases agree with TRBD2. Germline V lookup: CDR1 SGHNT, CDR2 YENEEA. This CDR3 comprises 16 residues. As DNA, the CDR3 is TGTGCCGGCAGCTTAGGACTAGTCAGCTCCTACAATGAGCAGCTCTTC. Its translation is CAGSLGLVSSYNEQLF.

There are many counts of this clonotype. The chain links TRBV3-1 to TRBJ2-6; D possibly corresponds to TRBD1 (5 bases). Trimming stripped 4 bases from V and 0 bases from J, with 16 bases between. The CDR3 runs 18 residues. Germline loops: CDR1 LGHDT, CDR2 YNNKEL (reference sequence). The CDR3 coding sequence is TGTGCCAGCAGCCCAAGCAGGGCTTCGAGCTCTGGGGCCAACGTCCTGACTTTC. As protein: CASSPSRASSSGANVLTF.